This T cell receptor beta chain came from a study of blood T cell repertoires in COVID-19. About the research overall: T cells, B-cell-depleted T cells, or PBMCs provided the cDNA or gDNA that served as material.

V shed 0 bases and J 6 bases; nucleotides not matched to a gene: 5. The germline CDR1 and CDR2 sequences are MDHEN and SYDVKM. This CDR3 is built from 17 residues. In the authors' methods: Researchers report that nucleated cell counts were estimated from reference gene primer amplification. Here immunoSEQ multiplex PCR was the method, and the copy in TCRdb shows in-frame clones only, minus some. That table is the source of V, J and clone size, and D and trimming were worked out from the DNA. The sample holds about 250,000 clones, around 80% seen once. The clonotype comes from a human donor in a cohort sampled during active COVID-19. The rearrangement links TRBV28 to TRBJ2-2; 12 nucleotides align to TRBD2. Material: peripheral blood. CDR3 DNA: TGTGCCAGCAGTTTATGGAACCTAGCGGGAGGGCCCGGGGAGCTGTTTTTT. Translated, it gives CASSLWNLAGGPGELFF.